One sample yielded the 8 T cell receptor beta chains listed below, sequenced in a study of T cell responses to AZD1222 COVID-19 vaccine. Measured with immunoSEQ multiplex PCR; TCRdb has only the in-frame clones, and not every one. Of tens of thousands of clones listed, over 70% are singletons. Sample: peripheral blood, taken on day 0 of AZD1222 vaccination. These receptors were collected from an adult in good health.

The chain links TRBV29-1 to TRBJ1-1, with D maybe TRBD1 (5 bases). Trimming shortened V by 8 bases and J by 2 bases, and 15 bases separated the two germline ends. Germline lookup yields CDR1 SQVTM and CDR2 ANQGSEA. The CDR3 is 13 amino acids. CDR3 loop: CSTAGGINTEAFF. CDR3 DNA sequence: TGCAGCACAGCGGGGGGGATTAACACTGAAGCTTTCTTT.

CDR3 in amino acids: CASSDSILAGGPETQYF. CDR3 nucleotide sequence: TGTGCCAGCAGTGACTCGATACTAGCGGGAGGCCCAGAGACCCAGTACTTC. The chain has TRBV6-4 and TRBJ2-5; 12 nucleotides align to TRBD2. J gave up 4 bases and V 0 bases, and 6 bases lay outside the gene matches. The germline gives CDR1 MRHNA, CDR2 SNTAGT. The CDR3 runs 17 residues.

The CDR3 loop reads CASSQDEGSTGEQFF. The CDR3 DNA follows: TGTGCCAGCAGCCAAGATGAGGGGTCCACAGGTGAGCAGTTCTTC. The chain recombines TRBV4-2 with TRBJ2-1; D may be TRBD1 or TRBD2 (5 bases each). This CDR3 is 15 amino acids long. The V gene lost 0 bases and the J gene lost 9 bases, with 15 bases spanning the gap. Germline CDR1 and CDR2: LGHNA and YNFKEQ.

The CDR3 nucleotides read TGTGCCAGCAGTGAAGGGGGACAGGGCAGTCAGCCCCAGCATTTT. Translating gives CASSEGGQGSQPQHF. The J gene is TRBJ1-5, the V gene TRBV3-1 (or the pseudogene TRBV3-2); 9 bases agree with TRBD1. Germline V gene data show CDR1 as LGHDT and CDR2 as YNNKEL (reference sequence). V shed 6 bases and J 6 bases; nucleotides not matched to a gene: 9. The CDR3 runs 15 residues.

The gene calls are TRBV11-3 and TRBJ2-4; TRBD2 aligns across 7 bases. The germline V gene has CDR1 SGHNT and CDR2 YENEEA. The V segment lost 0 bases and the J segment 7 bases; nucleotides outside the gene matches: 9. The CDR3 is made up of 16 amino acids. The DNA for the CDR3 is TGTGCCAGCAGCTTAGATGGGGAGGGCAGCGCGAACATTCAGTACTTC. Translated, it gives CASSLDGEGSANIQYF. Full variable domain (missing parts from reference TRBV11-3 and TRBJ2-4): EAGVVQSPRYKIIEKKQPVAFWCNPISGHNTLYWYLQNLGQGPELLIRYENEEAVDDSQLPKDRFSAERLKGVDSTLKIQPAELGDSAVYLCASSLDGEGSANIQYFGAGTRLSVL.

The chain uses TRBV5-1 and TRBJ1-6; D gene uncertain. Germline V lookup: CDR1 SGHRS, CDR2 YFSETQ. The germline V and J ends were trimmed by 7 bases and 8 bases, with 16 bases remaining between them. CDR3 length equals 14 residues. CDR3 residues: CASSRGMADSPLHF. In DNA form, the CDR3 reads TGCGCCAGCTCCCGTGGGATGGCTGATTCACCCCTCCACTTT.

CDR3 sequence: CASSRTGGTEAFF. In DNA, the CDR3 is TGTGCCAGCAGCCGGACAGGGGGTACTGAAGCTTTCTTT. The chain employs TRBV5-4 and TRBJ1-1; 10 bases agree with TRBD1. Germline values: CDR1 SGHNT, CDR2 YYREEE (reference sequence). The junction had 2 bases not matched to a gene; V was cut back by 4 bases and J by 5 bases. The CDR3 is 13 residues long.

The chain has TRBV5-1 and TRBJ2-7; no definite D call. V lost 0 bases, J lost 6 bases, and 13 bases lay in between. CDR1 is SGHRS, CDR2 YFSETQ, per germline. The CDR3 spans 14 residues. This chain's CDR3 is CASSLGDRVGEQYF. The CDR3 DNA follows: TGCGCCAGCAGCTTGGGTGACCGGGTTGGCGAGCAGTACTTC.